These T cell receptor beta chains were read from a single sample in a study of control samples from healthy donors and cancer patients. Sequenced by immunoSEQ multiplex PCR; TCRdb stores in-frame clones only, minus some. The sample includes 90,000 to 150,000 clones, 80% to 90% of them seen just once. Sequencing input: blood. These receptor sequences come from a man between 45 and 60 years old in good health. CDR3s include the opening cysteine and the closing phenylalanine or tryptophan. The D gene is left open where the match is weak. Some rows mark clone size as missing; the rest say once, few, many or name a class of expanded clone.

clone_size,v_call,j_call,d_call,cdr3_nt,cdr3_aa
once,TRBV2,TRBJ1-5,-,TGTGCCAGCAGTCGCGACATGGGCAATCAGCCCCAGCATTTT,CASSRDMGNQPQHF
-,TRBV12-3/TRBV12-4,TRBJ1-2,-,TGTGCCAGCAGGGGCCGGGACCAATATGGCTACACCTTC,CASRGRDQYGYTF
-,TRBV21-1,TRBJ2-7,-,TGTGCCAGCAGAAGAGAGGCCCCTTTTGACGAGCAGTACTTC,CASRREAPFDEQYF
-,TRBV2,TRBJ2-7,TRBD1,TGTGCCAGCAGTCCGGGACAGGGAATCGACCGACCCTACGAGCAGTACTTC,CASSPGQGIDRPYEQYF
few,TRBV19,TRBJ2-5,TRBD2,TGTGCCAGTAGTATAGGACAGCTAGCGGGGGGACAAGAGACCCAGTACTTC,CASSIGQLAGGQETQYF
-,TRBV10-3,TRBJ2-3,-,TGTGCCATCAGTGAGTCTGGGGGTCCAAACACAGATACGCAGTATTTT,CAISESGGPNTDTQYF
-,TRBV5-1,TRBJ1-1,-,TGCGCCAGCAGCTTGGTCCCCGAGACTGAAGCTTTCTTT,CASSLVPETEAFF
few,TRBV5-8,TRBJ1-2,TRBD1,TGTGCCAGCAGCTCCAGGGGGCGACGGTATGGCTACACCTTC,CASSSRGRRYGYTF
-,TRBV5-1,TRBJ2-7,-,TGCGCCAGCAGACCCGGGACGTCCAGCTCCTACGAGCAGTACTTC,CASRPGTSSSYEQYF
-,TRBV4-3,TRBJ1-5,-,TGCGCCAGCTCTCAAGGGGGTCAGCCCCAGCATTTT,CASSQGGQPQHF
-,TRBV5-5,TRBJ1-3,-,TGTGCCAGCAGCTTGGCCCATATCTCTGGAAACACCATATATTTT,CASSLAHISGNTIYF
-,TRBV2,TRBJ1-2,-,TGTGCCAGCAGTGGACTCCCCGGGAAAGGGCCGCCCAACTATGGCTACACCTTC,CASSGLPGKGPPNYGYTF
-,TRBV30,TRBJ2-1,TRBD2,TGTGCCTGGAGTGTCGCCGGGGGGGCTCGAAATGAGCAGTTCTTC,CAWSVAGGARNEQFF
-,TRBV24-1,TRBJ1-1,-,TGTGCCACCAGTCAGGGGCCGAACACTGAAGCTTTCTTT,CATSQGPNTEAFF
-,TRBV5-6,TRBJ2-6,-,TGTGCCAGCAGGTGGCTGTCCTCTGGGGCCAACGTCCTGACTTTC,CASRWLSSGANVLTF